This TCR beta chain emerged from a study of response to subunit inactivated influenza vaccine (dated by TCRdb to between 2018 and 2020). For context, the study as a whole: Deep quantitative T cell receptor repertoire profiling was used in the study to track responses to a trivalent subunit inactivated influenza vaccine.

General findings and caveats noted by the study authors: It was suggested by the authors that each seasonal influenza vaccination may recruit only a limited number of new T cells.

The method was RT-PCR. The run used an Illumina HiSeq 2500. TCRdb reprocessing: public reads trimmed at Q25 with fastp, clones called with MiXCR, in-frame beta chains kept. Duplicate CDR3 protein sequences are folded into a single record with the most common DNA and genes. Here the sample has approximately 530,000 distinct CDR3 sequences; under 8.5% occur a single time. Of the sample, roughly 14% is held by the ten largest clones. Germline trimming: 5 bases from V, 0 bases from J; junction bases outside gene matches: 8. From the cysteine up to the phenylalanine, the CDR3 has a length of 17 residues. Only the CDR3 region is kept as DNA, spanning 51 bases read in frame from base 1. The germline V gene gives CDR1 as SGHTA and CDR2 as FQGNSA. On this clonotype: Its antigen is still unknown. No much larger clone is present one base from it, and per-base qualities are unavailable.

This specimen was PBMCs from blood, taken around 25 months after vaccination. Recombination connected TRBV7-2 to TRBJ2-3; 10 bases in the middle match TRBD2. This clonotype was sampled from a man aged 50-75 years who received an inactivated influenza vaccine. Donor details come from another sample of the same person, matched by shared clones. The DNA is as follows: TGTGCCAGCAGCACCTCTAGCGGGGGCTATAGCACAGATACGCAGTATTTT. Translated, this gives CASSTSSGGYSTDTQYF.